This T cell receptor (beta chain) was recorded in a study of T cell repertoires in cytomegalovirus infection. About the research overall: CMV infection together with matching HLA type was indicated by public TCR beta signatures.

Per the germline V gene, CDR1 is SGHTA and CDR2 is FQGNSA. Trimming took 5 bases from V and 2 from J, leaving 16 bases between them. CDR3 size: 16 residues. TCRdb called the reads again in MiXCR, with one record for every CDR3 protein. The data contain hundreds of thousands of distinct CDR3 sequences, around 9.5% of them seen just once; the ten biggest clones take up roughly 4.5%. This clonotype was detected ten times or more. What it recognizes is unknown. The study's findings and limits: Cumulative public TCR beta family frequency identified CMV carriers with the relevant HLA. The study found HLA-C-restricted CMV-specific TCR beta clonotypes dominating the ex vivo response.

This TCR was sampled from a human donor in good health (CMV status not recorded). Some clones in this sample may be carry-over from other donors' samples. The sequencing sample was made of PBMCs. The V and J genes are TRBV7-2 and TRBJ1-5; a weak D match, TRBD1 (6 bases). The CDR3 DNA follows: TGTGCCAGCAGCCGTCAAGGGGGGAGAGGCAATCAGCCCCAGCATTTT. This translates into CASSRQGGRGNQPQHF.